This record looks at one T cell receptor (beta chain) sequence and its context. This entry is derived from a study of blood T cell repertoires in COVID-19. For the study at large: The analysed material was cDNA or gDNA that came from T cells, B-cell-depleted T cells, or PBMCs.

The CDR3 spans 14 residues. Trimming removed 7 bases from V and 4 bases from J; junction bases left unmatched: 8. Germline CDR1 is ENHRY and CDR2 is SYGVKD. Repertoires were generated with immunoSEQ multiplex PCR, while TCRdb's copy carries only in-frame clones and drops some. The sample includes 60,000 to 90,000 clones, 65% to 85% seen only once; the top ten take 3.5%. The V gene is TRBV10-3, the J gene TRBJ2-7; TRBD1 matches at 9 bases. Material: peripheral blood. This clonotype originated in a man aged 50 or older with acute or convalescent COVID-19. This CDR3 is CAITVGTGNYEQYF. DNA of the CDR3: TGTGCCATCACCGTCGGGACAGGGAATTACGAGCAGTACTTC.